One sample yielded the 20 T cell receptor beta chains listed below, sequenced in a study of T-cell reconstitution after alpha-beta-depleted transplantation in children (dated by TCRdb to 2016 to 2018). Sample treatment or condition, as interpreted from the label and publication: allogeneic hematopoietic cell transplantation with graft depleted of TCRalphabeta T cells and CD19 B cells. Receptor libraries were prepared by PCR. The sequencing machine was an Illumina HiSeq 2500. To normalize quantification of the TCRbeta repertoire, the TCR libraries were built with molecular barcoding that relied on unique molecular identifiers. Starting from the raw public reads, TCRdb applied fastp trimming at Q25, assembled clones with MiXCR and retained in-frame beta chains. Rows with a matching CDR3 protein are joined into one entry that keeps the most common DNA and genes. The sample data list 300,000 to 400,000 distinct CDR3 sequences, and roughly 16% of these were observed just once. The ten largest clones take up roughly 40% of the sample.

This sample comprised PBMCs, mostly from graft donor cells, obtained 360 days after TCRalphabeta/CD19-depleted stem cell transplant. Source of these receptors: a male patient aged 2-15 years who had a stem cell transplant for acute lymphoblastic leukemia, so the T cells may come from the graft donor.

This clonotype has more than one count but fewer than ten. This rearrangement joins TRBV11-2 to TRBJ2-2; no reliable D call. The V gene lost 5 bases and the J gene lost 1 base, with 14 bases spanning the gap. The CDR3 contains 16 residues. CDR1 and CDR2 (germline): SGHAT, FQNNGV. The CDR3 DNA is TGTGCCAGCAGCCCACTTACGCCGGGGAACACCGGGGAGCTGTTTTTT. This encodes CASSPLTPGNTGELFF.

This clonotype occurred many times. Here the CDR3 reads CASSPGMWGRQDTQYF. CDR3 coding DNA: TGTGCCAGCAGCCCAGGAATGTGGGGGCGCCAAGATACGCAGTATTTT. The genes are TRBV5-8 and TRBJ2-3; TRBD1 is a possible D gene (6 bases). V was clipped by 4 bases and J by 5 bases, with 20 bases between them. In germline, CDR1 is SGHTS, CDR2 YDEGEE. The CDR3 loop spans 16 amino acids.

The chain recombines TRBV29-1 with TRBJ2-1; D is uncertain. V was trimmed by 5 bases and J by 4 bases, leaving 9 bases between them. This CDR3 has 12 residues. Germline V gene data show CDR1 as SQVTM and CDR2 as ANQGSEA. CDR3 protein: CSVNLGYNEQFF. CDR3 in DNA: TGCAGCGTTAATCTAGGGTACAATGAGCAGTTCTTC.

This clonotype occurred a few times. The CDR3 region has the DNA TGTGCCAGCAGTGGAGGTCTGGAAGCTTTCTTT. Protein: CASSGGLEAFF. The rearrangement joins TRBV2 to TRBJ1-1; no definite D call. The V gene lost 4 bases and the J gene lost 8 bases, with 8 bases spanning the gap. The CDR3 loop spans 11 amino acids. Germline assignment: CDR1 SNHLY and CDR2 FYNNEI. The full variable domain, rest sourced from reference TRBV2 and TRBJ1-1, is EPEVTQTPSHQVTQMGQEVILRCVPISNHLYFYWYRQILGQKVEFLVSFYNNEISEKSEIFDDQFSVERPDGSNFTLKIRSTKLEDSAMYFCASSGGLEAFFGQGTRLTVV.

This clonotype was picked up a small number of times. The V and J genes are TRBV4-2 and TRBJ2-7; possibly TRBD1 for D (6 bases). The germline V and J ends were trimmed by 3 bases and 2 bases, with 14 bases remaining between them. This CDR3 spans 15 amino acids. Germline CDR1 and CDR2: LGHNA and YNFKEQ. The CDR3 region has the DNA TGTGCCAGCAGCCAGGAAACAGGGAGAACCTACGAGCAGTACTTC. This encodes CASSQETGRTYEQYF.

This clonotype was seen many times. The rearrangement uses TRBV30 and TRBJ2-1, with D unresolved. V was shortened by 7 bases and J by 1 base, with 14 bases between the two germline ends. The CDR3 covers 14 residues. Germline CDR1 GTSNPN, CDR2 SVGIG (reference sequence). The CDR3 is CASRRKESYNEQFF. The CDR3 DNA is TGTGCCTCACGAAGAAAGGAGTCCTACAATGAGCAGTTCTTC.

This clonotype was seen many times. The chain carries TRBV20-1 and TRBJ2-4; D remains unclear. Germline V gives CDR1 DFQATT, CDR2 SNEGSKA (reference sequence). V was shortened by 4 bases and J by 0 bases, with 13 bases between the two germline ends. The CDR3 spans 15 residues. CDR3 coding DNA: TGCAGTGCTATCCCGAGCTACTTAGCCAAAAACATTCAGTACTTC. Translated: CSAIPSYLAKNIQYF.

This chain uses TRBV7-6 with TRBJ2-7, with D possibly called TRBD1 or TRBD2 (6 bases each). Germline CDR1 SGHVS, CDR2 FNYEAQ. The CDR3 covers 16 residues. V was pared by 1 base and J by 2 bases, with 15 bases between. CDR3 sequence: CASSLEAPGAAYEQYF. CDR3 sequence (DNA): TGTGCCAGCAGCTTAGAGGCGCCGGGGGCTGCCTACGAGCAGTACTTC.

This clonotype was detected a few times. The rearrangement joins TRBV29-1 to TRBJ2-2, with 7 bases that match TRBD1. From germline, CDR1 is SQVTM and CDR2 ANQGSEA. The CDR3 is 14 amino acids. V trimming: 7 bases; J trimming: 1 base; junction bases outside the gene matches: 6. Written as DNA, the CDR3 is TGCAGCGCTACGGGACAGAGGAACACCGGGGAGCTGTTTTTT. It translates to CSATGQRNTGELFF.

This clonotype was recorded many times. The chain combines TRBV27 with TRBJ2-3; D may be TRBD2 (5 bases). Trimming left V 8 bases short and J 0 bases short, with 12 bases between. This CDR3 contains 14 residues. The germline V gene has CDR1 MNHEY and CDR2 SMNVEV (reference sequence). The CDR3 DNA is TGTGCCAGCCAACTAGTTGGCAGCACAGATACGCAGTATTTT. Its protein product is CASQLVGSTDTQYF.

The chain links TRBV28 to TRBJ2-1; D is possibly TRBD1 or TRBD2 (7 bases each). Between the trimmed V and J ends, which lost 2 bases and 1 base, there was a span of 12 bases. The CDR3 covers 16 residues. From germline, CDR1 is MDHEN and CDR2 SYDVKM. As DNA, the CDR3 is TGTGCCAGCAGTTTAACAGGGGAGGGTTCCTACAATGAGCAGTTCTTC. It translates to CASSLTGEGSYNEQFF.

CDR3 sequence (DNA): TGCGCCAGCAGCTTGGTTCTAGACACAGATACGCAGTATTTT. This codes for CASSLVLDTDTQYF. The chain employs TRBV5-1 and TRBJ2-3; no definite D call. Germline CDR1 and CDR2: SGHRS and YFSETQ. The CDR3 length is 14 residues. The ends were cut back, 0 bases at V and 2 bases at J, with 7 bases in the middle.

The rearrangement links TRBV5-1 to TRBJ2-1, with 9 positions matching TRBD2. Trimming removed 4 bases from V and 4 bases from J; junction bases left unmatched: 9. The CDR3 extends over 16 amino acids. Germline V gene sequence: CDR1 SGHRS, CDR2 YFSETQ. Here the CDR3 reads CASSAPRLAVYNEQFF. CDR3 bases: TGCGCCAGCAGCGCACCCCGACTAGCGGTTTACAATGAGCAGTTCTTC.

There are many counts of this clonotype. V usage is TRBV20-1 and J usage is TRBJ2-3, with 7 bases matching TRBD1. CDR1 is DFQATT, CDR2 SNEGSKA, per germline (reference sequence). This CDR3 contains 14 residues. The V segment lost 5 bases and the J segment 10 bases; nucleotides outside the gene matches: 15. CDR3 residues: CSADTGTEDSPQYF. The CDR3 DNA is TGCAGTGCTGACACCGGGACAGAGGACTCGCCGCAGTATTTT.

Only a few counts were recorded for this clonotype. The chain couples TRBV6-5 to TRBJ2-2; tentative D call: TRBD2 (6 bases). Germline assignment: CDR1 MNHEY and CDR2 SVGAGI. V gave up 1 base and J gave up 1 base, with 16 bases separating them. The CDR3 contains 18 residues. The CDR3 spells CASSYFRPVAENTGELFF. The CDR3 DNA is TGTGCCAGCAGTTACTTCCGCCCTGTAGCGGAGAACACCGGGGAGCTGTTTTTT.

This clonotype appeared many times. The chain uses TRBV20-1 and TRBJ2-7; TRBD1 aligns across 7 bases. V shed 5 bases, J shed 0 bases, and the junction held 7 bases outside the gene matches. This CDR3 is 14 amino acids long. Germline loops: CDR1 DFQATT, CDR2 SNEGSKA (reference sequence). CDR3 in amino acids: CSASGTESSYEQYF. Written as DNA, the CDR3 is TGCAGTGCTTCCGGGACAGAGAGCTCCTACGAGCAGTACTTC.

V gene TRBV20-1 combines with J gene TRBJ2-5, with unresolved D. The V end lost 6 bases, the J end lost 4 bases, and 15 bases lay between the germline ends. Germline lookup yields CDR1 DFQATT and CDR2 SNEGSKA (reference sequence). The CDR3 runs to 13 residues. The CDR3 here is CSAETIERETQYF. Written as DNA, the CDR3 is TGCAGTGCGGAGACCATCGAGCGAGAGACCCAGTACTTC.

This clonotype has a handful of counts. This rearrangement joins TRBV6-2 or TRBV6-3 to TRBJ2-7, with a possible D match to TRBD1 (6 bases). Germline V CDR1 and CDR2: MNHEY, SVGEGT. Deletions cut 5 bases from V and 4 bases from J, with 12 bases between. This CDR3 has 13 residues. The CDR3 loop reads CASSLQGKYEQYF. Here the CDR3 DNA reads TGTGCCAGCAGTCTTCAGGGGAAATACGAGCAGTACTTC.

This clonotype was counted at least ten times. The chain employs TRBV28 and TRBJ1-3; D remains ambiguous. The V end lost 6 bases, the J end lost 0 bases, and 6 bases lay between the germline ends. Germline assignment: CDR1 MDHEN and CDR2 SYDVKM. The CDR3 has 13 residues. The CDR3 DNA reads as TGTGCCAGCAGCAGAAGCTCTGGAAACACCATATATTTT. It is translated as CASSRSSGNTIYF.

This clonotype was counted ten times or more. The V gene is TRBV20-1, the J gene TRBJ2-5; D is undetermined. The CDR3 spans 13 residues. CDR1 is DFQATT, CDR2 SNEGSKA, per germline (reference sequence). V lost 6 bases to trimming and J lost 5 bases, with 16 bases between them. The CDR3 sequence: CSAQIPREETQYF. The DNA of the CDR3 is TGCAGTGCGCAGATCCCACGAGAGGAGACCCAGTACTTC.